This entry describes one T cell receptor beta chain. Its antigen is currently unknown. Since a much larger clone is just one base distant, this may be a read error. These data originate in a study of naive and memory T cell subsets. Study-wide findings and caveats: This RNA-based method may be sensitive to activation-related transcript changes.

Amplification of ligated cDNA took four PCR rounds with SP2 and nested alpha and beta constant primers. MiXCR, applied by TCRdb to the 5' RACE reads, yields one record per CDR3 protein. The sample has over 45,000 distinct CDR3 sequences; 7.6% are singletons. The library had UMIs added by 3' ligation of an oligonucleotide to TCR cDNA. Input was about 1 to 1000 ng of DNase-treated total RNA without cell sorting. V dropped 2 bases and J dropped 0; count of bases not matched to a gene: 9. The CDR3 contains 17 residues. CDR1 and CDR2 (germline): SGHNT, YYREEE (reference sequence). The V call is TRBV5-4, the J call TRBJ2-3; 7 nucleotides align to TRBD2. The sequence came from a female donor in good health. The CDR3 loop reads CASSFSAGVYSTDTQYF. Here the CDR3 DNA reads TGTGCCAGCAGCTTCTCGGCGGGGGTGTACAGCACAGATACGCAGTATTTT.